The 22 T cell receptor beta chains in this list originate from one sample, sequenced in a study of T cell responses to AZD1222 COVID-19 vaccine. The protocol was immunoSEQ multiplex PCR, while the TCRdb copy is restricted to in-frame clones and leaves out a portion. This sample has more than 100,000 clones; approximately 92% occur once, and the top ten carry under 3.5%. The sample was peripheral blood, taken on day 0 of AZD1222 vaccination. These receptors were collected from an adult in good health.

V is TRBV28 and J is TRBJ1-5; D uncertain. Germline values: CDR1 MDHEN, CDR2 SYDVKM. The V end lost 3 bases, the J end lost 4 bases, and 10 bases lay between the germline ends. This CDR3 region has 14 residues. The chain's CDR3 is CASSFVTGNQPQHF. The CDR3, as DNA: TGTGCCAGCAGTTTTGTAACTGGGAATCAGCCCCAGCATTTT.

The CDR3 region has the DNA TGTGCCAGCAGTTTAGGGGGGGCGAATGGCTACACCTTC. This sequence encodes CASSLGGANGYTF. The V gene is TRBV28, the J gene TRBJ1-2; the D gene is possibly TRBD1 (6 bases). V gave up 2 bases and J gave up 6 bases, with 10 bases separating them. Germline lookup yields CDR1 MDHEN and CDR2 SYDVKM. The CDR3 is 13 amino acids.

The CDR3 bases are TGCGCCAGCAGCTTGGCCGGGACACAGGGATCCGAGCAGTACTTC. It yields the protein CASSLAGTQGSEQYF. The chain employs TRBV5-1 and TRBJ2-7; D possibly corresponds to TRBD1 (6 bases). V was pared by 0 bases and J by 6 bases, with 16 bases between. Germline CDR1 reads SGHRS; CDR2 reads YFSETQ. The CDR3 runs to 15 residues.

This chain links TRBV3-1 (or the pseudogene TRBV3-2) with TRBJ1-2; D is unclear. The CDR3 loop spans 13 amino acids. Trimming took 1 base from V and 5 from J, leaving 8 bases between them. Germline CDR1 is LGHDT and CDR2 is YNNKEL (reference sequence). The CDR3 loop reads CASSQGGQYGYTF. In nucleotides, the CDR3 is TGTGCCAGCAGCCAAGGTGGCCAGTATGGCTACACCTTC.

This chain connects TRBV5-1 to TRBJ2-1, with D perhaps TRBD2 (5 bases). Trimming pared 0 bases from V and 1 base from J, leaving 8 bases between. The CDR3 covers 15 residues. CDR1 and CDR2 from the germline V gene are SGHRS and YFSETQ. The CDR3 here is CASSLGLASYNEQFF. As DNA, the CDR3 is TGCGCCAGCAGCTTGGGGCTAGCTTCCTACAATGAGCAGTTCTTC.

V and J are TRBV28 and TRBJ1-1; possibly TRBD1 for D (5 bases). The V gene lost 4 bases and the J gene lost 3 bases, with 18 bases spanning the gap. From germline, CDR1 is MDHEN and CDR2 SYDVKM. The CDR3 is 16 residues long. CDR3 nucleotide sequence: TGTGCCAGCAGTTCTTTCTCAGGACTGGGGCACACTGAAGCTTTCTTT. It is translated as CASSSFSGLGHTEAFF.

The rearrangement joins TRBV19 to TRBJ1-1; D not certain. CDR1 LNHDA and CDR2 SQIVND come from the germline V gene (reference sequence). V was pared by 6 bases and J by 1 base, with 15 bases between. The CDR3 has 15 residues. Here the CDR3 reads CASRSWEEENTEAFF. The CDR3, as DNA: TGTGCCAGTAGGAGTTGGGAGGAGGAGAACACTGAAGCTTTCTTT.

This clone has a single count. The chain is built from TRBV19 and TRBJ2-7; perhaps TRBD2 as D (6 bases). The CDR3 has 15 residues. The V and J ends lost 7 bases and 3 bases respectively, with 19 bases between them. In germline, CDR1 is LNHDA, CDR2 SQIVND (reference sequence). For the CDR3, the DNA is TGTGCCAGTACGGAGGGCGGGGAGATTGGCTACGAGCAGTACTTC. This encodes CASTEGGEIGYEQYF.

J is TRBJ1-4 and V is TRBV4-3, with D possibly matching TRBD1 (6 bases). The CDR3 consists of 16 residues. Trimming removed 0 bases from V and 7 bases from J, with 15 bases in between. CDR1 and CDR2 (germline): LGHNA, YSLEER. The CDR3 region is CASSQDRGASFEKLFF. CDR3 nucleotide sequence: TGCGCCAGCAGCCAAGACAGGGGAGCTTCGTTTGAAAAACTGTTTTTT.

J is TRBJ2-7 and V is TRBV2; D gene unclear. V lost 4 bases, J lost 2 bases, and 15 bases lay in between. Germline lookup yields CDR1 SNHLY and CDR2 FYNNEI. This CDR3 is 15 amino acids long. The CDR3 loop is CASSGIGGFTYEQYF. In DNA form, the CDR3 reads TGTGCCAGCAGTGGGATAGGCGGATTCACCTACGAGCAGTACTTC.

This chain joins TRBV4-3 and TRBJ1-1; D is unclear. Trimming removed 2 bases from V and 1 base from J, with 8 bases in between. Germline lookup yields CDR1 LGHNA and CDR2 YSLEER. The CDR3 sequence is 14 residues long. The CDR3 reads CASSQIPGNTEAFF. The CDR3 DNA is TGCGCCAGCAGCCAAATACCCGGGAACACTGAAGCTTTCTTT.

A word on this clone: Distinct nucleotide sequences in the sample also encode this CDR3. The chain combines TRBV27 with TRBJ1-5; 7 nucleotides line up with TRBD1. Germline CDR1 is MNHEY and CDR2 is SMNVEV (reference sequence). Losses at the gene ends were 6 bases for V and 6 bases for J; bases not matched to a gene: 5. This CDR3 contains 13 residues. The CDR3: CASSLGGGQPQHF. Written as DNA, the CDR3 is TGTGCCAGCAGCTTAGGGGGCGGTCAGCCCCAGCATTTT.

The CDR3 DNA sequence: TGTGCCAGCATCGACAGGGGGATGGCTGCCGATACGCAGTATTTT. This translates into CASIDRGMAADTQYF. The chain has TRBV2 and TRBJ2-3, with 9 bases fitting TRBD1. Germline assignment: CDR1 SNHLY and CDR2 FYNNEI. The CDR3 loop spans 15 amino acids. V lost 7 bases to trimming and J lost 6 bases; unmatched junction nucleotides: 11.

The chain combines TRBV28 with TRBJ1-5; TRBD1 might be the D (5 bases). Trimming removed 8 bases at V and 6 bases at J, with 11 bases between. CDR3 length: 12 residues. Germline V gives CDR1 MDHEN, CDR2 SYDVKM. CDR3: CASGQGTQPQHF. The CDR3 region has the DNA TGTGCCAGCGGCCAGGGAACTCAGCCCCAGCATTTT. Full variable domain (remainder filled in from reference TRBV28 and TRBJ1-5): DVKVTQSSRYLVKRTGEKVFLECVQDMDHENMFWYRQDPGLGLRLIYFSYDVKMKEKGDIPEGYSVSREKKERFSLILESASTNQTSMYLCASGQGTQPQHFGDGTRLSIL.

The chain joins TRBV6-5 to TRBJ1-3, with 8 bases lining up with TRBD1. Germline V gives CDR1 MNHEY, CDR2 SVGAGI. The CDR3 runs to 15 residues. J was trimmed by 0 bases and V by 2 bases; bases with no gene match: 0. The CDR3 region is CASSYGTGSGNTIYF. The CDR3 region has the DNA TGTGCCAGCAGTTACGGGACAGGCTCTGGAAACACCATATATTTT.

This clone was seen once. The rearrangement uses TRBV28 and TRBJ2-7; TRBD1 is a possible D gene (5 bases). The CDR3 runs to 14 residues. The germline V and J ends were trimmed by 5 bases and 7 bases, with 18 bases remaining between them. Germline V gene lookup returns CDR1 MDHEN and CDR2 SYDVKM. The CDR3, as DNA: TGTGCCAGCAGTACCTTCAGGGTTTCGCAAGAGCAGTACTTC. Its translation: CASSTFRVSQEQYF. The complete variable domain, with remaining parts taken from reference TRBV28 and TRBJ2-7, reads DVKVTQSSRYLVKRTGEKVFLECVQDMDHENMFWYRQDPGLGLRLIYFSYDVKMKEKGDIPEGYSVSREKKERFSLILESASTNQTSMYLCASSTFRVSQEQYFGPGTRLTVT.

The chain is built from TRBV6-2 or TRBV6-3 and TRBJ2-2, with no clear D. Per germline, CDR1 MNHEY and CDR2 SVGEGT. The CDR3 runs to 12 residues. Trimming removed 6 bases at V and 2 bases at J, with 4 bases between. The CDR3 bases are TGTGCCAGCAGCCCTAACACCGGGGAGCTGTTTTTT. It translates to CASSPNTGELFF.

This chain links TRBV5-1 with TRBJ1-5; D perhaps matches TRBD1 (6 bases). Germline assignment: CDR1 SGHRS and CDR2 YFSETQ. Trimming shortened V by 2 bases and J by 7 bases, and 16 bases separated the two germline ends. The CDR3 runs 15 residues. CDR3 nucleotide sequence: TGCGCCAGCAGCTTAACAGGGAAAGTGGACCAGCCCCAGCATTTT. Translating gives CASSLTGKVDQPQHF. Full variable domain (outside the CDR3, taken from reference TRBV5-1 and TRBJ1-5): KAGVTQTPRYLIKTRGQQVTLSCSPISGHRSVSWYQQTPGQGLQFLFEYFSETQRNKGNFPGRFSGRQFSNSRSEMNVSTLELGDSALYLCASSLTGKVDQPQHFGDGTRLSIL.

The chain is built from TRBV28 and TRBJ1-6; no reliable D call. Per the germline V gene, CDR1 is MDHEN and CDR2 is SYDVKM. The CDR3 is 12 amino acids. Trimming took off 5 bases at V and 13 bases at J, with 12 bases between the two ends. DNA for the CDR3: TGTGCCAGCAGTGGGCACCCGGGTCCCCTCCACTTT. Translated, it gives CASSGHPGPLHF.

In DNA, the CDR3 is TGCGCCAGCAGCTTCATACAGGGCGCGGACATTCAGTACTTC. Translating it yields CASSFIQGADIQYF. The chain carries TRBV5-1 and TRBJ2-4, with a weak D call TRBD1 (6 bases). The germline V and J ends were trimmed by 2 bases and 8 bases, with 14 bases remaining between them. The CDR3 loop spans 14 amino acids. From germline, CDR1 is SGHRS and CDR2 YFSETQ.

This chain joins TRBV19 and TRBJ2-3; a weak D match, TRBD1 (6 bases). Trimming removed 5 bases from V and 8 bases from J, with 11 bases in between. CDR1 and CDR2 from the germline V gene are LNHDA and SQIVND (reference sequence). This CDR3 is built from 12 residues. As DNA, the CDR3 is TGTGCCAGTAGTCTAATAGGGGGTACGCAGTATTTT. It encodes CASSLIGGTQYF.

The rearrangement joins TRBV7-8 to TRBJ2-7, with 7 bases identical to TRBD1. The V gene's germline CDR1 is SGHVS and CDR2 FQNEAQ. The CDR3 consists of 16 residues. Trimming cost V 0 bases and J 3 bases; bases outside gene matches: 8. The CDR3 sequence is CASSLAVGQWSYEQYF. CDR3 nucleotides: TGTGCCAGCAGCTTAGCGGTGGGACAGTGGAGCTACGAGCAGTACTTC.